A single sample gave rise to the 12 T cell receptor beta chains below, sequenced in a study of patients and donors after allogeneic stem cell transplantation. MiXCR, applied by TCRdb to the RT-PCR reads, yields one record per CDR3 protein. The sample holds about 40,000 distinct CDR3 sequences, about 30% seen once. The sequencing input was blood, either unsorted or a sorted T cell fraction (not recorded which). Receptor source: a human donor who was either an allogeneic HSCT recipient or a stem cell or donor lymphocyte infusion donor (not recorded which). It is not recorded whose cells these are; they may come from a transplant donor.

DNA for the CDR3: TGCAGTCTCGGGGGCCTGGCCTACGAGCAGTACTTC. This encodes CSLGGLAYEQYF. The V and J genes are TRBV20-1 and TRBJ2-7; tentatively, D is TRBD1 or TRBD2 (6 bases each). The germline V gene has CDR1 DFQATT and CDR2 SNEGSKA (reference sequence). The CDR3 spans 12 residues. The V and J ends lost 8 bases and 2 bases respectively, with 13 bases between them.

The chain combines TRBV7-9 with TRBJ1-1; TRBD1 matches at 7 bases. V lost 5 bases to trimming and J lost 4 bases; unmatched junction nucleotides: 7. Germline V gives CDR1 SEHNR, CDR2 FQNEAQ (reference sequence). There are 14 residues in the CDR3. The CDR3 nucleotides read TGTGCCAGCAGCACCGGGGACAGAAGCACTGAAGCTTTCTTT. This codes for CASSTGDRSTEAFF.

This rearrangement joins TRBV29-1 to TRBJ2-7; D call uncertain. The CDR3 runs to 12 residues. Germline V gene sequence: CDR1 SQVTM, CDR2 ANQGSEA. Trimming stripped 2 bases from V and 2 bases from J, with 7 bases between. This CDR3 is CSVEQATYEQYF. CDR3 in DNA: TGCAGCGTTGAACAAGCCACCTACGAGCAGTACTTC.

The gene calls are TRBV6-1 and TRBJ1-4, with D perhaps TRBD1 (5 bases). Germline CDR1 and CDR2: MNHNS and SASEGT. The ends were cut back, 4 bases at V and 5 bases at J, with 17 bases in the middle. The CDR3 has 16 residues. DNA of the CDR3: TGTGCCAGCAGTGTTGATCGCGGGACGGTGAATGAAAAACTGTTTTTT. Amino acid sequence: CASSVDRGTVNEKLFF.

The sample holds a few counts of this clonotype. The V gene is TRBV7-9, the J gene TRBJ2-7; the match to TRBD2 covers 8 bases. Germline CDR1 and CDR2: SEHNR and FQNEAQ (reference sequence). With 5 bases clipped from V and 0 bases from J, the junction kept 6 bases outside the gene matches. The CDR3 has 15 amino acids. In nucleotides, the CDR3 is TGTGCCAGCAGCCATAGCGGGGCCCACTCCTACGAGCAGTACTTC. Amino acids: CASSHSGAHSYEQYF.

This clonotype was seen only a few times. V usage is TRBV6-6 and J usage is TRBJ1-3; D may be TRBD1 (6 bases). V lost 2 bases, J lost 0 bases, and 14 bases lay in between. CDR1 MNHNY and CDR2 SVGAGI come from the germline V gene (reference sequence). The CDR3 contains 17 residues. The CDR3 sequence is CASSYAKQGLSGNTIYF. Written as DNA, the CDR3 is TGTGCCAGCAGTTACGCCAAACAGGGCCTCTCTGGAAACACCATATATTTT.

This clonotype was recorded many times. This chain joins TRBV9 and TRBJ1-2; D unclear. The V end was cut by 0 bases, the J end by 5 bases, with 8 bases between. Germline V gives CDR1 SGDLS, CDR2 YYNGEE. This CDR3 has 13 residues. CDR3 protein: CASSVEGGYGYTF. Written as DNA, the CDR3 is TGTGCCAGCAGCGTAGAAGGCGGGTATGGCTACACCTTC.

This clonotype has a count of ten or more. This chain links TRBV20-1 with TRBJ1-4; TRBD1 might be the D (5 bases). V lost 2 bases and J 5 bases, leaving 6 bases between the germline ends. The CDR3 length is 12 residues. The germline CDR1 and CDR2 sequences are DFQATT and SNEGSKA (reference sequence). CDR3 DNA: TGCAGTGCTAGACACAGGAATGAAAAACTGTTTTTT. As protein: CSARHRNEKLFF.

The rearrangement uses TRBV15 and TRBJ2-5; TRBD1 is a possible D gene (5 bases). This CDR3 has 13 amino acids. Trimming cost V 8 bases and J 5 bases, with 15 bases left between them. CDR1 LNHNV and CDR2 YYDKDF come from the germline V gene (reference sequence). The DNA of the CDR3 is TGTGCCACCGGGGCCTTGGTAGGGGAGACCCAGTACTTC. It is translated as CATGALVGETQYF.

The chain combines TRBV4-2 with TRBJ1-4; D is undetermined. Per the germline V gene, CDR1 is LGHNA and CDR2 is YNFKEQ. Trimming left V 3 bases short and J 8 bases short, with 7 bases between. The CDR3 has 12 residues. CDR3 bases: TGTGCCAGCAGCCATTCGGGGGAAAAACTGTTTTTT. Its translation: CASSHSGEKLFF.

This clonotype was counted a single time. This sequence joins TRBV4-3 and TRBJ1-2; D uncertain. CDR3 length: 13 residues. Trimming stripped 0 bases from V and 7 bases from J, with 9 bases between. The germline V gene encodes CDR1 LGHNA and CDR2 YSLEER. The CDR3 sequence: CASSQDWQTGYTF. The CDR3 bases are TGCGCCAGCAGCCAAGATTGGCAGACTGGCTACACCTTC.

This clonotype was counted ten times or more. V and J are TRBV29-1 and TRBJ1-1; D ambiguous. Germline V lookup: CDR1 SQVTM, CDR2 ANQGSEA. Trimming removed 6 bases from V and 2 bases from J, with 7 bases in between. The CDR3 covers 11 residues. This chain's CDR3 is CSVPANTEAFF. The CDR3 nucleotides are TGCAGCGTACCAGCAAACACTGAAGCTTTCTTT. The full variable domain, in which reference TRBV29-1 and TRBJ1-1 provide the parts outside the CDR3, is SAVISQKPSRDICQRGTSLTIQCQVDSQVTMMFWYRQQPGQSLTLIATANQGSEATYESGFVIDKFPISRPNLTFSTLTVSNMSPEDSSIYLCSVPANTEAFFGQGTRLTVV.